The next 14 T cell receptor beta chains were all read from a single sample in a study of T cell changes during pregnancy in multiple sclerosis. Data came from immunoSEQ multiplex PCR; TCRdb stores just in-frame clones and leaves some out. The sample has under 100,000 clones, about 96% seen once. Sequencing was performed on peripheral blood, taken in the second trimester of pregnancy. All receptors come from a female donor with multiple sclerosis, enrolled in a pregnancy study.

The chain is built from TRBV27 and TRBJ1-1; D is uncertain. The CDR3 has 17 amino acids. The germline CDR1 and CDR2 sequences are MNHEY and SMNVEV (reference sequence). V lost 6 bases to trimming and J lost 1 base, with 21 bases between them. The CDR3 loop is CASSSLGAWHPNTEAFF. The CDR3, as DNA: TGTGCCAGCAGCTCTCTAGGCGCATGGCACCCGAACACTGAAGCTTTCTTT.

The chain carries TRBV19 and TRBJ2-7; TRBD2 might be the D (6 bases). Germline-derived CDR1 and CDR2 are LNHDA and SQIVND (reference sequence). The V and J ends lost 5 bases and 7 bases respectively, with 15 bases between them. The CDR3 length is 13 residues. The CDR3 reads CASSLEGMGEQYF. The CDR3 region has the DNA TGTGCCAGTAGTCTGGAGGGAATGGGTGAGCAGTACTTC.

This clone was seen once. The rearrangement uses TRBV19 and TRBJ2-2, with D maybe TRBD2 (5 bases). The CDR3 is 15 amino acids. V shed 10 bases and J shed 0 bases, with 15 bases lying between them. Germline CDR1 LNHDA, CDR2 SQIVND (reference sequence). The CDR3 loop reads CATSRGDSNTGELFF. The CDR3, as DNA: TGTGCCACCTCCCGGGGAGATTCGAACACCGGGGAGCTGTTTTTT.

The rearrangement uses TRBV5-6 and TRBJ2-5; 7 nucleotides agree with TRBD1. The CDR3 has 14 residues. CDR1 and CDR2 from the germline V gene are SGHDT and YYEEEE. The V segment lost 4 bases and the J segment 4 bases; nucleotides outside the gene matches: 7. In DNA form, the CDR3 reads TGTGCCAGCAGCCTCACGACAGGGTTAGAGACCCAGTACTTC. Protein sequence: CASSLTTGLETQYF.

V is TRBV7-2 and J is TRBJ2-3; D might be TRBD1 (5 bases). The CDR3 has 16 amino acids. The V end lost 1 base, the J end lost 3 bases, and 14 bases lay between the germline ends. The V gene's germline CDR1 is SGHTA and CDR2 FQGNSA. CDR3 DNA sequence: TGTGCCAGCAGCTTAGGGGCCAGGGTTGGGACAGATACGCAGTATTTT. Translated, it gives CASSLGARVGTDTQYF. Full variable domain (rest looked up from reference TRBV7-2 and TRBJ2-3): GAGVSQSPSNKVTEKGKDVELRCDPISGHTALYWYRQSLGQGLEFLIYFQGNSAPDKSGLPSDRFSAERTGGSVSTLTIQRTQQEDSAVYLCASSLGARVGTDTQYFGPGTRLTVL.

The chain is built from TRBV15 and TRBJ2-7, with 7 bases aligning to TRBD1. Germline V lookup: CDR1 LNHNV, CDR2 YYDKDF (reference sequence). The V gene end was trimmed by 5 bases and the J gene end by 2 bases; junction bases not matched to a gene: 9. This CDR3 is built from 15 residues. CDR3 coding DNA: TGTGCCACCAGCGATCGAGGACAGGTGCCCTACGAGCAGTACTTC. Encoded protein: CATSDRGQVPYEQYF.

This rearrangement joins TRBV18 to TRBJ2-2; 9 positions match TRBD1. Germline-derived CDR1 and CDR2 are KGHSH and LQKENI. V shed 3 bases, J shed 4 bases, and the junction held 6 bases outside the gene matches. This CDR3 contains 16 residues. CDR3 in DNA: TGTGCCAGCTCACCGGGACAGGGAAGGGGCACCGGGGAGCTGTTTTTT. It translates to CASSPGQGRGTGELFF.

V gene TRBV27 combines with J gene TRBJ2-1; 7 nucleotides agree with TRBD2. The CDR3 contains 15 residues. The J segment lost 4 bases and the V segment lost 6 bases, leaving 9 bases of the junction unmatched. Germline lookup yields CDR1 MNHEY and CDR2 SMNVEV (reference sequence). The CDR3 nucleotides read TGTGCCAGCAGGACCTTAGCGGGTTTGTACAATGAGCAGTTCTTC. Encoded protein: CASRTLAGLYNEQFF.

The chain uses TRBV13 and TRBJ2-7, with 8 bases identical to TRBD2. V shed 0 bases, J shed 4 bases, and the junction held 5 bases outside the gene matches. Looked up from germline, CDR1 is PRHDT and CDR2 is FYEKMQ (reference sequence). The CDR3 spans 15 residues. CDR3 bases: TGTGCCAGCAGCTTAGGTTCTCTAGCGGGTTACGAGCAGTACTTC. Translating it yields CASSLGSLAGYEQYF.

The chain links TRBV2 to TRBJ2-7; 9 bases align to TRBD2. V lost 6 bases to trimming and J lost 4 bases; unmatched junction nucleotides: 7. CDR1 and CDR2 (germline): SNHLY, FYNNEI. This CDR3 region has 14 residues. CDR3 region: CASRGAGGSYEQYF. The CDR3 nucleotides read TGTGCCAGCAGGGGAGCGGGGGGCTCATACGAGCAGTACTTC.

The chain links TRBV5-1 to TRBJ2-7, with 9 positions matching TRBD1. The germline CDR1 and CDR2 sequences are SGHRS and YFSETQ. V shed 3 bases, J shed 6 bases, and the junction held 10 bases outside the gene matches. This CDR3 spans 15 amino acids. The CDR3 spells CASSSDPGQGGEQYF. CDR3 DNA sequence: TGCGCCAGCAGCTCGGATCCGGGACAGGGCGGCGAGCAGTACTTC.

This chain joins TRBV5-4 and TRBJ2-7; 10 bases line up with TRBD1. The junction had 8 bases not matched to a gene; V was cut back by 0 bases and J by 5 bases. The CDR3 is 16 amino acids. CDR1 is SGHNT and CDR2 is YYREEE in the germline V gene (reference sequence). The CDR3: CASSLEGATGGHEQYF. As DNA, the CDR3 is TGTGCCAGCAGCTTGGAGGGGGCGACAGGGGGCCACGAGCAGTACTTC.

This clone appeared once. The chain combines TRBV5-1 with TRBJ2-5; 7 bases line up with TRBD1. This CDR3 is 12 amino acids long. Germline assignment: CDR1 SGHRS and CDR2 YFSETQ. V was pared by 4 bases and J by 5 bases, with 2 bases of the junction left unmatched. The DNA for the CDR3 is TGCGCCAGCAGCCCGGGACAGGAGACCCAGTACTTC. This translates into CASSPGQETQYF.

The chain joins TRBV5-5 to TRBJ2-7, with TRBD2 matching 8 bases. V shed 3 bases, J shed 3 bases, and the junction held 2 bases outside the gene matches. Looked up from germline, CDR1 is SGHKS and CDR2 is YYEKEE (reference sequence). The CDR3 covers 13 residues. The CDR3 region has the DNA TGTGCCAGCAGCTCCGGGACTAGCTACGAGCAGTACTTC. This sequence encodes CASSSGTSYEQYF. The full variable domain, rest sourced from reference TRBV5-5 and TRBJ2-7, is DAGVTQSPTHLIKTRGQQVTLRCSPISGHKSVSWYQQVLGQGPQFIFQYYEKEERGRGNFPDRFSARQFPNYSSELNVNALLLGDSALYLCASSSGTSYEQYFGPGTRLTVT.